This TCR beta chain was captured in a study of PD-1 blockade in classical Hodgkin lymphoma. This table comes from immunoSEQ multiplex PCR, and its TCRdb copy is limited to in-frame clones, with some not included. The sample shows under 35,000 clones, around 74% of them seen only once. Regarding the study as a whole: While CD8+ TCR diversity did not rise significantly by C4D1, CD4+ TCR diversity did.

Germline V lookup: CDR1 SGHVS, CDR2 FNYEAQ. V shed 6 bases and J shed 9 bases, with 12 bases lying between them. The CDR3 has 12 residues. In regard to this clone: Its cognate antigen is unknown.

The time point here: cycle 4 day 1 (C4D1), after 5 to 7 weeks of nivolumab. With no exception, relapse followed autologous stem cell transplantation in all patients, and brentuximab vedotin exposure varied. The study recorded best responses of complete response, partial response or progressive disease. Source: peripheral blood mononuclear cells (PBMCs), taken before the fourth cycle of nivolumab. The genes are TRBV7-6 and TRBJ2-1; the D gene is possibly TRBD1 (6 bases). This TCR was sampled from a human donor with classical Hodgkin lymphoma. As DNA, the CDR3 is TGTGCCAGCAGTCAGGGGCAAGGTGAGCAGTTCTTC. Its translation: CASSQGQGEQFF. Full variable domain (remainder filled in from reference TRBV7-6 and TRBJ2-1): GAGVSQSPRYKVTKRGQDVALRCDPISGHVSLYWYRQALGQGPEFLTYFNYEAQQDKSGLPNDRFSAERPEGSISTLTIQRTEQRDSAMYRCASSQGQGEQFFGPGTRLTVL.